Reported below is one T cell receptor beta chain. This clonotype is identified as medium-sized (0.01 to 0.1%). Its recognized antigen is unknown. No base-level quality is on record; no much larger clone is a single base apart. The library was made by PCR. For sequencing, an Illumina MiSeq was employed. TCRdb trimmed the raw reads at Q25, called clones with MiXCR and kept productive beta chains. Each record represents a unique CDR3 protein, reported with the most common genes and DNA among its rows. The sample profile shows 9,500 or so distinct CDR3 sequences; roughly 36% of them were found once. In total, the top ten clones hold under 6.5% of the sample. Sequences LNHDA (CDR1) and SQIVND (CDR2) are obtained from the germline V gene (reference sequence). The CDR3 measures 15 amino acids from cysteine to phenylalanine. Only CDR3 DNA remains: 45 bases, in frame from the first base. The germline V and J ends show losses of 6 bases and 1 base respectively, and no gene match explains 8 bases of the junction.

This sample is drawn from a study of regulatory and conventional T cells in breast cancer (dated by TCRdb to the mid-2010s). This sequence uses TRBV19 and TRBJ1-2, with 7 junctional bases fitting TRBD1. Input material: conventional T cells from blood. The receptor's source is a male donor in good health. The CDR3 is CASRRSGTDNYGYTF. The sequenced DNA: TGTGCCAGTAGAAGATCCGGGACAGATAACTATGGCTACACCTTC.